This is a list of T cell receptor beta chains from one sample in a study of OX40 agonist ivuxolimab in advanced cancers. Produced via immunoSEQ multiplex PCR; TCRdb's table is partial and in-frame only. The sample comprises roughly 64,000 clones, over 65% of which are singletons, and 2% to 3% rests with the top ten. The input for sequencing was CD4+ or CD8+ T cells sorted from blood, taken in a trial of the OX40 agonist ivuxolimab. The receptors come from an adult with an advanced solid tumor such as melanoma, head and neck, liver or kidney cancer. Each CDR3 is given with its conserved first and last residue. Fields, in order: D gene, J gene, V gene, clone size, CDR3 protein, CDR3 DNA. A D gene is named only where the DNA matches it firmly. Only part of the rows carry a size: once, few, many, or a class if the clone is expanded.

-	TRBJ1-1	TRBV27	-	CASGEWGRSAEAFF	TGTGCCAGTGGCGAGTGGGGAAGGTCCGCTGAAGCTTTCTTT
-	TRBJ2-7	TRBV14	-	CASSHHRDRSYEQYF	TGTGCCAGCAGCCATCACCGGGACCGAAGCTACGAGCAGTACTTC
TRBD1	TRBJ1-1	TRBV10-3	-	CAISEGQVNTEAFF	TGTGCCATCAGTGAGGGACAGGTGAACACTGAAGCTTTCTTT
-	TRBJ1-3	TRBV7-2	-	CASSLDPGTLSGNTIYF	TGTGCCAGCAGCTTAGACCCCGGGACTCTGTCTGGAAACACCATATATTTT
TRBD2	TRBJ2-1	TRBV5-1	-	CASSLGTRGGANEQFF	TGCGCCAGCAGCTTGGGGACTCGCGGGGGGGCCAATGAGCAGTTCTTC
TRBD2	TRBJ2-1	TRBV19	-	CASSISAGEPYNEQFF	TGTGCCAGTAGTATATCGGCGGGAGAACCTTACAATGAGCAGTTCTTC
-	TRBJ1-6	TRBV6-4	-	CASSEQVDSPLHF	TGTGCCAGCAGTGAACAGGTTGATTCACCCCTCCACTTT
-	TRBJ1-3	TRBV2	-	CASSEARGNTIYF	TGTGCCAGCAGTGAAGCTCGGGGAAACACCATATATTTT
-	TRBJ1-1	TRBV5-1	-	CASSLRGGTGIGTEAFF	TGCGCCAGCAGCTTGAGGGGTGGGACGGGCATTGGGACTGAAGCTTTCTTT
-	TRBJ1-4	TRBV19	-	CASSQQGIGEKLFF	TGTGCCAGTAGTCAACAGGGAATCGGGGAAAAACTGTTTTTT
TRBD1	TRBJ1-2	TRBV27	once	CASRPSGGTNYGYTF	TGTGCCAGCAGACCATCAGGGGGCACAAACTATGGCTACACCTTC
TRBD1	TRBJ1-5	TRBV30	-	CACTGDSNQPQHF	TGTGCCTGCACAGGGGACAGCAATCAGCCCCAGCATTTT
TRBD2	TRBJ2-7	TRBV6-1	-	CASELAGGSYEQYF	TGTGCCAGCGAATTAGCGGGAGGTAGCTACGAGCAGTACTTC
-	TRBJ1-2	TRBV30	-	CAWTQKGYYGYTF	TGTGCCTGGACTCAAAAAGGGTACTATGGCTACACCTTC
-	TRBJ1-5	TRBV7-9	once	CASSFSDSPQHF	TGTGCCAGCAGCTTTTCAGATTCGCCCCAGCATTTT
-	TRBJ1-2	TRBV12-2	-	CASRLSRVSNYGYTF	TGTGCAAGTCGCTTAAGTAGGGTTTCGAACTATGGCTACACCTTC
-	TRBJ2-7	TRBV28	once	CASTKLGFEQYF	TGTGCCAGCACCAAACTGGGTTTCGAGCAGTACTTC
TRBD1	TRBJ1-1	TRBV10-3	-	CAISTGTGDTEAFF	TGTGCCATCAGCACTGGGACAGGGGACACTGAAGCTTTCTTT
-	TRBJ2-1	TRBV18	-	CASSPGMGRNEQFF	TGTGCCAGCTCCCCCGGGATGGGACGCAATGAGCAGTTCTTC
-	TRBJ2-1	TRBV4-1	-	CASSQVLGEQFF	TGCGCCAGCAGCCAAGTGCTTGGAGAGCAGTTCTTC
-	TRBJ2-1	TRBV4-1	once	CASSRPGNLHNEQFF	TGCGCCAGCAGCCGCCCGGGGAACCTTCACAATGAGCAGTTCTTC
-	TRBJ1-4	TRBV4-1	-	CASSQIGKSRGNEKLFF	TGCGCCAGCAGCCAGATAGGTAAAAGCAGGGGTAATGAAAAACTGTTTTTT
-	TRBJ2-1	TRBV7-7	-	CASSLKVGNEQFF	TGTGCCAGCAGCTTAAAGGTCGGCAATGAGCAGTTCTTC
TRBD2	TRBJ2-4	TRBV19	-	CASSRLAGGTKNIQYF	TGTGCCAGTAGCCGACTAGCGGGAGGGACCAAAAACATTCAGTACTTC
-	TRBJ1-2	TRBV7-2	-	CASSPPPVTYGYTF	TGTGCCAGCAGCCCCCCCCCAGTCACCTATGGCTACACCTTC
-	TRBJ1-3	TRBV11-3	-	CASSLDLQDTFSGNTIYF	TGTGCCAGCAGCTTAGATCTTCAGGACACCTTCTCTGGAAACACCATATATTTT
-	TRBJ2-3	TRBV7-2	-	CASSFQVTDTQYF	TGTGCCAGCAGCTTCCAGGTCACAGATACGCAGTATTTT
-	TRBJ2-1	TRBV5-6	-	CASSLEYNEQFF	TGTGCCAGCAGCCTCGAGTACAATGAGCAGTTCTTC
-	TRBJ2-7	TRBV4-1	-	CASSQVGGVNEQYF	TGCGCCAGCAGCCAAGTCGGAGGTGTGAACGAGCAGTACTTC
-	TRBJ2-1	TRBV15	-	CATSRDYNEQFF	TGTGCCACCAGCAGAGACTACAATGAGCAGTTCTTC
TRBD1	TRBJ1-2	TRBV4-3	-	CASSHSQGNYGYTF	TGCGCCAGCAGCCATTCACAGGGGAACTATGGCTACACCTTC
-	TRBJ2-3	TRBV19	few	CASRGLGDTQYF	TGTGCCAGTAGAGGGCTCGGAGATACGCAGTATTTT
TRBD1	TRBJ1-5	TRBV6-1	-	CASSESRGRYQPQHF	TGTGCCAGCAGTGAAAGCAGGGGGCGCTATCAGCCCCAGCATTTT
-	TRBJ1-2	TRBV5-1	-	CASSSVNKDFRAYGYTF	TGCGCCAGCAGCTCGGTTAACAAGGACTTTCGAGCCTATGGCTACACCTTC
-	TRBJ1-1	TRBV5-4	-	CASSQDGNTEAFF	TGTGCCAGCAGCCAAGACGGGAACACTGAAGCTTTCTTT
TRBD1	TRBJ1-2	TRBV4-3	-	CASSLGQGNYGYTF	TGCGCCAGCAGCCTCGGACAGGGTAACTATGGCTACACCTTC
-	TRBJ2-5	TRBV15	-	CASVAVQETQYF	TGTGCCTCGGTAGCGGTCCAAGAGACCCAGTACTTC
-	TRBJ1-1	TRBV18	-	CASSGATNTEAFF	TGTGCCAGCTCGGGGGCGACGAACACTGAAGCTTTCTTT
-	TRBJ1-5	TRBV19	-	CASSIILSDNQPQHF	TGTGCCAGTAGTATCATATTGTCGGACAATCAGCCCCAGCATTTT
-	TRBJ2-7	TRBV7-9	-	CASSLWTGDEEQYF	TGTGCCAGCAGCTTATGGACCGGCGATGAGGAGCAGTACTTC
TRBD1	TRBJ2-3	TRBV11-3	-	CASSLVWTGLTDTQYF	TGTGCCAGCAGCTTAGTTTGGACAGGGTTAACAGATACGCAGTATTTT
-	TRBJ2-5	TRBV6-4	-	CASSEQPYQETQYF	TGTGCCAGCAGTGAACAGCCGTACCAAGAGACCCAGTACTTC
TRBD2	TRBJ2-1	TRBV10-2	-	CASSESSGGSYNEQFF	TGCGCCAGCAGTGAGTCGAGCGGGGGCTCCTACAATGAGCAGTTCTTC
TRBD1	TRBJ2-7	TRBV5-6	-	CASSGLYRGENYEQYF	TGTGCCAGCAGCGGCCTCTACAGGGGTGAAAACTACGAGCAGTACTTC
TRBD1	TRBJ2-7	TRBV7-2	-	CASSLKGTGGRQYF	TGTGCCAGCAGCTTAAAAGGGACAGGGGGCCGCCAGTACTTC
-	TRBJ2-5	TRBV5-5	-	CASSRVPEAGETQYF	TGTGCCAGCAGCCGCGTCCCGGAGGCGGGAGAGACCCAGTACTTC
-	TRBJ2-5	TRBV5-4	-	CASSSQGGETQYF	TGTGCCAGCAGCTCCCAGGGAGGAGAGACCCAGTACTTC
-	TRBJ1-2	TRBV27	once	CASSLRRNYGYTF	TGTGCCAGCAGTTTACGGAGGAACTATGGCTACACCTTC
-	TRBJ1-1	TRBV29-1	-	CSAEIGRLNTEAFF	TGCAGCGCCGAAATAGGACGGTTGAACACTGAAGCTTTCTTT
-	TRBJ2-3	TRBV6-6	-	CASSYGRSADTQYF	TGTGCCAGCAGTTACGGGAGGTCCGCAGATACGCAGTATTTT
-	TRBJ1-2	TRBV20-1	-	CSAGRSGGYTF	TGCAGTGCCGGACGGAGCGGTGGCTACACCTTC
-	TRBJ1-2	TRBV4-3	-	CASSQGEYGIEGYTF	TGCGCCAGCAGCCAGGGGGAGTACGGTATTGAAGGCTACACCTTC
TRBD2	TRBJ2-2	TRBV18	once	CASSPMGLAGNTGELFF	TGTGCCAGCTCACCCATGGGACTAGCGGGGAACACCGGGGAGCTGTTTTTT
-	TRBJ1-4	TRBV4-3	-	CASSQDPGEKLFF	TGCGCCAGCAGCCAAGATCCCGGGGAAAAACTGTTTTTT
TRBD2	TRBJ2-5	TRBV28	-	CASSLVLAGEETQYF	TGTGCCAGCAGTCTCGTACTAGCGGGAGAGGAGACCCAGTACTTC
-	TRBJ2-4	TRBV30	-	CAFRETGTVGIQYF	TGTGCCTTTAGGGAGACCGGGACCGTAGGGATTCAGTACTTC
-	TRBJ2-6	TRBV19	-	CASIWRAGANVLTF	TGTGCCAGTATATGGAGGGCTGGGGCCAACGTCCTGACTTTC